This T cell receptor (beta chain) derives from a study of T cell responses to AZD1222 COVID-19 vaccine. V was pared by 1 base and J by 14 bases, with 23 bases between. The CDR3 has 15 residues. Germline CDR1 LGHNA, CDR2 YNFKEQ. TCRdb keeps only in-frame clones here, not all; method: immunoSEQ multiplex PCR. The sample lists around 140,000 clones, approximately 89% occurring once. As to this clone: Antigen unknown.

Study-wide results and caveats: Just a handful of AZD1222 recipients tested seropositive at baseline. Clonal diversity was possibly underestimated, and white British individuals and females predominated among donors. Spike-spanning, vaccine-associated CD4 TCRs were dominant at 160-218 and 743-854. Reportedly, close to half of spike-specific TCRs are directed against unmutated variant regions.

The chain has TRBV4-2 and TRBJ2-5, with unresolved D. The receptor comes from an adult who received the AZD1222 COVID-19 vaccine. The starting material was peripheral blood, obtained 28 days after the second AZD1222 dose. The CDR3 DNA reads as TGTGCCAGCAGCCAAGGATCTCAATCGGATCAACGTAACTACTTC. Its protein product is CASSQGSQSDQRNYF.